This T cell receptor (beta chain) was obtained from a study of blood T cell repertoires in COVID-19 (dated by TCRdb to the early 2020s). Regarding the complete study: Samples covering the acute and convalescent phases of COVID-19 were provided by collaborators in the United States, Italy and Spain. Subjects who had been exposed to COVID-19, were actively infected with it, or had recovered from it provided the deeply sampled blood TCRbeta repertoires that made up the dataset. The material from the prospective study consisted of cDNA or gDNA derived from T cells, B-cell-depleted T cells, or PBMCs. The repertoires were made available in a free public database intended to serve as a resource for research on the immune response to SARS-CoV-2. The samples were drawn from the first 160 participants of the ongoing ImmuneRACE study and from 950 to 1,500 subjects provided by 6 global collaborators. Sample metadata almost always included a de-identified subject ID, COVID-19 status, age in years and sex. Where HLA class I and class II types were available, the types were taken from metadata supplied by the sample provider, not from assay-based typing.

As for this clone: Its target antigen remains unknown. No base quality values were provided; no much bigger clone lies one nucleotide off.

Each collaborating institution followed its own protocols to collect whole blood in K2EDTA tubes. Collaborator samples were shipped for TCRbeta analysis as frozen whole blood, isolated PBMCs, or DNA extracted from either sample type. TCRbeta CDR3 regions were amplified from genomic DNA using the immunoSEQ Assay, a bias-controlled multiplex PCR. On the authors' methods: The number of nucleated cells in each sample was estimated from the amplification of reference gene primers within the assay. To quantify the absolute abundance of each unique TCRbeta CDR3 rearrangement, sequence reads were collapsed and filtered. For each sample, productive Simpson clonality was calculated as the square root of Simpson's diversity index across productive rearrangements. In TCRdb, the immuneACCESS table is reduced to in-frame sequences with V and J assigned. These tables do not hold every clone; where another copy was compared, an unresolved V gene accounts for under half, and the others remain unexplained. For V, J and clone size, that table is used; D and trimming come from the DNA. For this sample the table gives roughly 120,000 clones, of which less than 85% were detected only once. Roughly 2.4% of the sample is in the top ten clones.

The junction shows trimming of 1 base on V and 4 bases on J, plus 7 bases between the germline ends. The CDR3 measures 14 amino acids from cysteine to phenylalanine. Of all the DNA, just the CDR3 is kept, 42 bases in frame from base 1. According to the germline V gene (reference sequence), CDR1 reads LNHNV and CDR2 reads YYDKDF. The study at large found these results: The quantity of clinical and demographic metadata differed by source and by participant and was supplied without curation.

Recombination linked TRBV15 to TRBJ2-2; the D gene remains uncertain. The sequence came from a man in his thirties or forties with acute or convalescent COVID-19. The sample taken for sequencing was peripheral blood. CDR3 region: CATSRAGFTGELFF. The DNA sequence is TGTGCCACCAGCAGAGCCGGGTTCACCGGGGAGCTGTTTTTT.